These 5 T cell receptor beta chains were sequenced from one sample in a study of blood T cell repertoires in COVID-19. Data came from immunoSEQ multiplex PCR; TCRdb stores just in-frame clones and leaves some out. The sample has 150,000 or so clones, roughly 75% seen once. Sequencing was carried out using PBMCs or T cells enriched from blood (not recorded which). These TCRs come from a woman aged 50 to 65 who had recovered from COVID-19.

CDR3 DNA sequence: TGTGCCAGCAGCTTAGCCCGACAATCCTACACCTTC. Its translation is CASSLARQSYTF. The chain links TRBV13 to TRBJ1-2; D is unresolved. Per the germline V gene, CDR1 is PRHDT and CDR2 is FYEKMQ (reference sequence). Trimming pared 1 base from V and 10 bases from J, leaving 10 bases between. The CDR3 runs to 12 residues. The full variable domain, with the rest looked up from reference TRBV13 and TRBJ1-2, is AAGVIQSPRHLIKEKRETATLKCYPIPRHDTVYWYQQGPGQDPQFLISFYEKMQSDKGSIPDRFSAQQFSDYHSELNMSSLELGDSALYFCASSLARQSYTFGSGTRLTVV.

The chain couples TRBV28 to TRBJ1-2; tentative D call: TRBD1 (5 bases). This CDR3 has 13 residues. V gave up 5 bases and J gave up 2 bases, with 9 bases separating them. Germline loops: CDR1 MDHEN, CDR2 SYDVKM. The CDR3 reads CASSPAGNYGYTF. The DNA for the CDR3 is TGTGCCAGCAGTCCGGCAGGGAACTATGGCTACACCTTC.

This clone was recorded once. CDR3 sequence reads: CASSPQDRGRLEETQYF. CDR3 sequence (DNA): TGTGCCAGCAGTCCCCAGGACAGGGGAAGGTTGGAAGAGACCCAGTACTTC. The chain uses TRBV27 and TRBJ2-5; 9 bases are shared with TRBD1. The CDR3 has 17 amino acids. Germline assignment: CDR1 MNHEY and CDR2 SMNVEV (reference sequence). V gave up 5 bases and J gave up 3 bases; unmatched junction bases: 13.

The chain has TRBV6-2 or TRBV6-3 and TRBJ2-7; 7 bases map to TRBD1. J gave up 2 bases and V 4 bases, and 11 bases lay outside the gene matches. CDR3 length equals 16 residues. Germline loops: CDR1 MNHEY, CDR2 SVGEGT. The CDR3 region is CASSSHFGQAPYEQYF. CDR3 DNA: TGTGCCAGCAGTTCGCACTTCGGACAGGCCCCCTACGAGCAGTACTTC.

The rearrangement joins TRBV27 to TRBJ2-3; D is perhaps TRBD2 (5 bases). Germline CDR1 reads MNHEY; CDR2 reads SMNVEV (reference sequence). V gave up 2 bases and J gave up 14 bases, with 17 bases separating them. The CDR3 is 13 amino acids. CDR3 DNA sequence: TGTGCCAGCAGTTTAGGAAGAGCGGCACAAGGGTATTTT. This gives the protein CASSLGRAAQGYF.